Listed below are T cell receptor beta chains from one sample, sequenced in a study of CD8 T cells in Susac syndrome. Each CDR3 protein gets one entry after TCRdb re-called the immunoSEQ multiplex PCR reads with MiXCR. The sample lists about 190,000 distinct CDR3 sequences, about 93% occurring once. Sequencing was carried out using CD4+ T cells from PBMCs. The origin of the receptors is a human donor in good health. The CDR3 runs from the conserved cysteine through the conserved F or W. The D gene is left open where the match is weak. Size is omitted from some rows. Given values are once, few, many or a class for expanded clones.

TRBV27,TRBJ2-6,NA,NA,TGTGCCAGCCGCTACCCTGGGGCCAACGTCCTGACTTTC,CASRYPGANVLTF
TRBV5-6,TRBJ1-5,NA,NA,TGTGCCAGCAGCTTGTCGGGGTTAAGCAATCAGCCCCAGCATTTT,CASSLSGLSNQPQHF
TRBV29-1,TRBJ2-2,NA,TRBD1,TGCAGCGTTGGGTGGACAGGGATCACCGGGGAGCTGTTTTTT,CSVGWTGITGELFF
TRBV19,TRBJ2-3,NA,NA,TGTGCCAGTAGTACTGGGGGTTCAGATACGCAGTATTTT,CASSTGGSDTQYF
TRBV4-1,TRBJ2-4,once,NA,TGCGCCAGCAGCCCCCAGCCGGGGGCTAGTGTAAACATTCAGTACTTC,CASSPQPGASVNIQYF
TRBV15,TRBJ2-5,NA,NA,TGTGCCACCAGGAGGGGGTACACTAACCCGGGGGAGACCCAGTACTTC,CATRRGYTNPGETQYF
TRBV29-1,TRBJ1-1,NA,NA,TGCAGCGTTGCACCCAACACTGAAGCTTTCTTT,CSVAPNTEAFF
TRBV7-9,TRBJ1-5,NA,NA,TGTGCCAGCAGCCTAGCAGGGAGGGATCAGCCCCAGCATTTT,CASSLAGRDQPQHF
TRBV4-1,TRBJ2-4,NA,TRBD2,TGCGCCAGCAGCCAAGGGCCTAGCGGGGTTTCAGGAAACATTCAGTACTTC,CASSQGPSGVSGNIQYF
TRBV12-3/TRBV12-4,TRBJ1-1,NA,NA,TGTGCCAGCAGTTACGGGCTTATAAACACTGAAGCTTTCTTT,CASSYGLINTEAFF
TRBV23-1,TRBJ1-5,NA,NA,TGCGCCAGCAGTCAATCGAACCGGGAGAGCAATCAGCCCCAGCATTTT,CASSQSNRESNQPQHF
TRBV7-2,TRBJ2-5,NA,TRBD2,TGTGCCAGCAGGGCCGGGACTAGCGGGGCCGAGACCCAGTACTTC,CASRAGTSGAETQYF
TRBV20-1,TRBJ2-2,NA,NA,TGCAGTGCCCCGACCCCCTTTGCAGGGCCCGGGGAGCTGTTTTTT,CSAPTPFAGPGELFF
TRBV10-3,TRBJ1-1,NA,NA,TGTGCCATCATTTTCAGGGACACTGAAGCTTTCTTT,CAIIFRDTEAFF
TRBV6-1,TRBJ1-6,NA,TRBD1,TGTGCCAGCGGCGCAAAAAAGACAGGGATTAATTCACCCCTCCACTTT,CASGAKKTGINSPLHF
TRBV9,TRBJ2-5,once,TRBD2,TGTGCCAGCAGCGTAGGCGGGGGGAGGGGAGAGACCCAGTACTTC,CASSVGGGRGETQYF
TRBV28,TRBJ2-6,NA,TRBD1,TGTGCCACCCTACAGGGGGGCCTGGTTGGGGCCAACGTCCTGACTTTC,CATLQGGLVGANVLTF
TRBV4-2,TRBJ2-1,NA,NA,TGTGCCAGCAGCCAAGGTCTGGGTGAGCAGTTCTTC,CASSQGLGEQFF
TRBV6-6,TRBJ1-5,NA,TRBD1,TGTGCCAGCAGTTACTCCGCAGGGGGCCAGCCCCAGCATTTT,CASSYSAGGQPQHF
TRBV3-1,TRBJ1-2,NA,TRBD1,TGTGCCAGCAGCCGAGGGACAGGAGACGGCTACACCTTC,CASSRGTGDGYTF
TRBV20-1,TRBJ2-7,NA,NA,TGCAGTGCCTCACCGGATCTGACCCACCCATACGAGCAGTACTTC,CSASPDLTHPYEQYF
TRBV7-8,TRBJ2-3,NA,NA,TGTGCCAGCAGCTTGAAACCGGGTTTGACGCAGTATTTT,CASSLKPGLTQYF
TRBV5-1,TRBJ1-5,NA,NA,TGCGCCAGCAGCCCCTCGGGGGGGGATCAGCCCCAGCATTTT,CASSPSGGDQPQHF
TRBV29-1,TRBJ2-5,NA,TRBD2,TGCAGCGTTGCCCCTAGCGGGGGGGAGACCCAGTACTTC,CSVAPSGGETQYF
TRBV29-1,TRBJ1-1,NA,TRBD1,TGCAGCGCCAGGGGACAGTCGAACACTGAAGCTTTCTTT,CSARGQSNTEAFF
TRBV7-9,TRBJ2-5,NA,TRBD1,TGTGCCAGCAGTTTAGCGACAGGGGCGGGGTACCAAGAGACCCAGTACTTC,CASSLATGAGYQETQYF
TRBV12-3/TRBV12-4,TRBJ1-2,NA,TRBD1,TGTGCCAGCAGTTTAACAGGGGATGGCTACACCTTC,CASSLTGDGYTF
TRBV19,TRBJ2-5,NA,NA,TGTGCCAGTAGTGTACGGGGGGAGACCCAGTACTTC,CASSVRGETQYF
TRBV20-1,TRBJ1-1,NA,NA,TGCAGGGGTTGGACAAGACCTCTTGAAGCTTTCTTT,CRGWTRPLEAFF
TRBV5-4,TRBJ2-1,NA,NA,TGTGCCAGCAGCTTGGGGGGTTGGTCCTACAATGAGCAGTTCTTC,CASSLGGWSYNEQFF
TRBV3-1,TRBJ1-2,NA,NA,TGTGCCAGCAGCCCCGGACTCTATGGCTACACCTTC,CASSPGLYGYTF
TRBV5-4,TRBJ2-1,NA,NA,TGTGCCAGCAGCCGTGGACTAAACAATGAGCAGTTCTTC,CASSRGLNNEQFF
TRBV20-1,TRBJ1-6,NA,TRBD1,TGCAGTGCTAGTGGCGGGACAGCCTATAATTCACCCCTCCACTTT,CSASGGTAYNSPLHF
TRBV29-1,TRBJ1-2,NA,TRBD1,TGCAGCGTTCCGGACAGGGGGATCTATGGCTACACCTTC,CSVPDRGIYGYTF
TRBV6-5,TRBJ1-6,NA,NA,TGTGCCAGCAGTTTGACCAGGGGAAATTCACCCCTCCACTTT,CASSLTRGNSPLHF
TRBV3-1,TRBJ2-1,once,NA,TGTGCCAGCAGAGGACGGGACGCATACAATGAGCAGTTCTTC,CASRGRDAYNEQFF
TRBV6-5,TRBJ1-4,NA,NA,TGTGCCAGCAGCCCCTCTAGAATCACTAATGAAAAACTGTTTTTT,CASSPSRITNEKLFF
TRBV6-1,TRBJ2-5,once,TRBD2,TGTGCCAGCAGTGAAGGGCCGGGAGGTGAGACCCAGTACTTC,CASSEGPGGETQYF